This entry features one TCR beta chain sequence. This clone's antigen is unknown. No much larger clonotype is one base removed from it; base qualities were not supplied. Peripheral blood CD8+ and CD4+ T cells from healthy donors, Susac syndrome patients and multiple sclerosis patients were profiled using high-throughput TCR beta sequencing. Healthy donors were included as age- and sex-matched controls. Bulk CD8+ and CD4+ T cells were purified by magnetic negative isolation, whereas CD8+ TEMRA cells were enriched by FACS. Blood was collected in EDTA tubes and processed within 24 hours, with PBMCs isolated through density gradient centrifugation. PBMCs destined for TCR sequencing were cryopreserved in liquid nitrogen and later thawed in a 37 °C water bath. The sorted or isolated CD4+, CD8+ and CD8+ TEMRA cells reached a purity of at least 90%. RNA was extracted using the RNeasy kit, and roughly 0.5 to 1 ug of the RNA was reverse transcribed with random hexamers. TCR beta CDR3 regions were amplified with the immunoSEQ multiplex PCR assay covering 54 Vbeta and 13 Jbeta segments. Bias from PCR amplification was corrected by using a synthetic template baseline for primer optimization and for computational correction. Per the original workflow: Reads were annotated to V, D and J genes according to IMGT and were analyzed with immunoSEQ Analyzer, with only productive sequences retained. Clonality was computed as one minus Shannon entropy normalized by log2 of the number of productive unique sequences. For each patient and control, public and private clones were evaluated within the 100 most prevalent clones. Clones were defined as Susac-specific when absent from the healthy and MS cohorts, from about 1,100 published viral clones and from other ImmuneACCESS disease sequences. TCRdb trimmed public reads at Q25 via fastp, called clones via MiXCR and kept in-frame beta chains. Records with the same CDR3 protein are collapsed into one entry carrying the most frequent genes and DNA. TCRdb, rather than the study authors, made the V and J calls. The sample table lists approximately 100,000 distinct CDR3 sequences, 85% to 95% of them with a count of one. The top ten clones comprise approximately 0.13% of the sample.

The record originates from a study of CD8 T cells in Susac syndrome (dated by TCRdb to the late 2010s). In the study overall: The study used repertoire sequencing to test whether antigen drove CD8+ T cell activation and differentiation in Susac syndrome. Points the paper makes about the study in general: The TCR sequencing and HLA analysis was acknowledged to have included a relatively small number of individuals.

The CDR3 runs 13 residues from the cysteine to the phenylalanine. Only CDR3 DNA is held: 39 bases, read in frame from base 1. Taken from the germline V gene (reference sequence), the CDR1 and CDR2 loops are PRHDT and FYEKMQ. V is reduced by 7 bases and J by 1 base, leaving a spacing of 10 bases between them. Sample: CD4+ T cells from PBMCs. Here the chain combines TRBV13 and TRBJ1-1; the D gene is unclear. The TCR sequence derives from a human donor in good health. The CDR3 reads CASILGRNTEAFF. The bases are TGTGCCAGCATCCTTGGGAGGAACACTGAAGCTTTCTTT.